A selection of T cell receptor beta chains follows, all from one sample in a study of tumor-infiltrating lymphocytes in localized non-small cell lung cancer. Assay: immunoSEQ multiplex PCR; the TCRdb copy retains only in-frame clones and omits some. The sample consists of 15,000 to 20,000 clones, 73% of them appearing once. Material for sequencing was lung tumor tissue. These receptors all stem from a human donor with non-small cell lung cancer. Each CDR3 is given with its conserved first and last residue. The D gene is left open where the match is weak. Size is omitted from some rows. Given values are once, few, many or a class for expanded clones.

.,.,TRBJ2-5,TRBV19,TGTGCCAGTAGTAGCCACTTACAGGGCGCATACCCACAAGAGACCCAGTACTTC,CASSSHLQGAYPQETQYF
once,TRBD2,TRBJ2-1,TRBV18,TGTGCCAGCTCACCACCGGGACTAGCGGGAATATATGAGCAGTTCTTC,CASSPPGLAGIYEQFF
.,.,TRBJ1-2,TRBV13,TGTGCCAGCAGCTTAGGGAGGACCGGAGGCTACACCTTC,CASSLGRTGGYTF
.,.,TRBJ2-5,TRBV7-6,TGTGCCAGCAGCTCAGAGGAACCCCAAGAGACCCAGTACTTC,CASSSEEPQETQYF
.,.,TRBJ1-2,TRBV4-2,TGTGCCAGCAGCCAAGGGGGAGGGCAAACTAACTATGGCTACACCTTC,CASSQGGGQTNYGYTF
.,.,TRBJ2-1,TRBV11-3,TGTGCCAGCGGAAGAGGGAATGAGCAGTTCTTC,CASGRGNEQFF
.,.,TRBJ2-7,TRBV30,TGTGCCAGCCTCTCCGGCAGGAATTCCTACGAGCAGTACTTC,CASLSGRNSYEQYF
few,TRBD2,TRBJ2-7,TRBV27,TGTGCCAGCGGCGGGGGGGGATACCTCTACGAGCAGTACTTC,CASGGGGYLYEQYF
.,.,TRBJ2-1,TRBV19,TGTGCCAGTAGTATTCGCTGGGGCAATGAGCAGTTCTTC,CASSIRWGNEQFF
.,TRBD2,TRBJ2-7,TRBV11-1,TGTGCCAGCAGCTTAGCCCTAGCGGGAGGGTCGGAGCAGTACTTC,CASSLALAGGSEQYF
.,.,TRBJ2-1,TRBV2,TGTGCCAGCAGTGATGGGGTGGGGAATGAGCAGTTCTTC,CASSDGVGNEQFF
.,.,TRBJ2-7,TRBV27,TGTGCCAGCAGTCCGGACTTACTGTCCTACGAGCAGTACTTC,CASSPDLLSYEQYF
.,.,TRBJ1-2,TRBV28,TGTGCCAGCAGTTTTGGTTGGGGTAACTATGGCTACACCTTC,CASSFGWGNYGYTF
.,.,TRBJ2-2,TRBV27,TGTGCCAGCAGAACAGGACAAACCACCGGGGAGCTGTTTTTT,CASRTGQTTGELFF
once,TRBD2,TRBJ2-7,TRBV5-4,TGTGCCAGCAGCCCTACTAGCGGGAGAACGGGATACGAGCAGTACTTC,CASSPTSGRTGYEQYF
few,.,TRBJ1-5,TRBV2,TGTGCCAGCAGGGACCCCAATCAGCCCCAGCATTTT,CASRDPNQPQHF
once,.,TRBJ2-7,TRBV28,TGTGCCAGCAGTTCCGGGTTTTGGGGCGCGGAGCAGTACTTC,CASSSGFWGAEQYF
.,.,TRBJ1-2,TRBV6-5,TGTGCCAGCAATGCCGGGGCGAGCTATGGCTACACCTTC,CASNAGASYGYTF
few,.,TRBJ1-4,TRBV2,TGTGCCAGCAGTGAATTGTTTGCTAATGAAAAACTGTTTTTT,CASSELFANEKLFF
.,.,TRBJ1-1,TRBV29-1,TGCAGCGTTGTCTGGGGCACTGAAGCTTTCTTT,CSVVWGTEAFF
.,TRBD2,TRBJ2-1,TRBV4-1,TGCGCCAGCAGCCAAGCGGGGACTAGCGGGGCTTTCAATGAGCAGTTCTTC,CASSQAGTSGAFNEQFF
few,.,TRBJ1-6,TRBV28,TGTGCCAGCAGTTTACTCCCCGATAATTCACCCCTCCACTTT,CASSLLPDNSPLHF
.,.,TRBJ1-3,TRBV30,TGTGCCTGGGACCCCTCTGGAAACACCATATATTTT,CAWDPSGNTIYF
.,.,TRBJ1-2,TRBV28,TGTGCCAGCAGCCTAAATTATGGCTACACCTTC,CASSLNYGYTF
once,TRBD2,TRBJ2-2,TRBV7-8,TGTGCCAGCAGCGGCAAACGAGGGAGGGCCCACACCGGGGAGCTGTTTTTT,CASSGKRGRAHTGELFF
.,.,TRBJ1-5,TRBV19,TGTGCCAGTAGTATTGCCGCCGGAGGGTGGTATAGGGAGCCCCAGCATTTT,CASSIAAGGWYREPQHF
once,TRBD2,TRBJ2-3,TRBV5-1,TGCGCCAGCAGTGGACTAGCGGGGTCTAGCACAGATACGCAGTATTTT,CASSGLAGSSTDTQYF
once,.,TRBJ2-1,TRBV6-9,TGTGCCAGCAGTTCGGGGGAAGTCCCCAATGAGCAGTTCTTC,CASSSGEVPNEQFF
few,.,TRBJ1-4,TRBV15,TGTGCCACCAGCAGAGATCCCGGGGTTAATGAAAAACTGTTTTTT,CATSRDPGVNEKLFF
.,.,TRBJ1-1,TRBV11-2,TGTGCCAGCAGCTTAGGTTCAGGGCCGAACACTGAAGCTTTCTTT,CASSLGSGPNTEAFF
.,.,TRBJ1-3,TRBV7-3,TGTGCCAGCAGCTGGGACGGTGCCTCTGGAAACACCATATATTTT,CASSWDGASGNTIYF
.,.,TRBJ1-1,TRBV7-3,TGTGCCAGCAGCCCGACTACGGGAAACACTGAAGCTTTCTTT,CASSPTTGNTEAFF